The entry below describes one T cell receptor beta chain. The data are from a study of shared T cell receptors in the human thymus. Method: immunoSEQ multiplex PCR; TCRdb's copy keeps in-frame clones and lacks some. This sample has roughly 700,000 clones, with 70% to 90% found just once. These same records also appear under a second study, on human thymus T cells. From that paper: Both thymic and peripheral blood repertoires showed apparently biased V and J usage. Thymic repertoires from unrelated individuals overlapped highly, related research reported.

Specimen: thymocytes. The TCR was taken from a boy in the first two years of life with a congenital heart defect.

This chain's CDR3 is CASTIPGLHTDTQYF. The CDR3 nucleotides read TGCGCCAGCACCATTCCGGGACTCCACACAGATACGCAGTATTTT. The rearrangement uses TRBV5-1 and TRBJ2-3, with D tentatively TRBD2 (6 bases). Germline V CDR1 and CDR2: SGHRS, YFSETQ. The CDR3 is 15 residues long. V lost 6 bases, J lost 2 bases, and 16 bases lay in between.